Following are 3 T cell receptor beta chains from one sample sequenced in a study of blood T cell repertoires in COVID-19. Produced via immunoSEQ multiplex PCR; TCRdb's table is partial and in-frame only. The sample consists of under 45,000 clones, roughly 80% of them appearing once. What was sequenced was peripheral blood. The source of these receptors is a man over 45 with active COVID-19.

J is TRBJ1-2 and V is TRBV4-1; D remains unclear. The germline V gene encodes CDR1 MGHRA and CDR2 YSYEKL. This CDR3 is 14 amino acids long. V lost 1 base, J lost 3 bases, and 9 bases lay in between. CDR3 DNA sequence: TGCGCCAGCAGCCAAGTCGGCGCGGACTATGGCTACACCTTC. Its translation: CASSQVGADYGYTF.

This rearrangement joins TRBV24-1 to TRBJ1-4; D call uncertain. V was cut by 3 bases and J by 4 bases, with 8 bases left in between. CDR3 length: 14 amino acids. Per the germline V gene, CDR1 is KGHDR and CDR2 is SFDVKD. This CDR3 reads CATSDAGGNEKLFF. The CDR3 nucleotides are TGTGCCACCAGTGATGCAGGAGGTAATGAAAAACTGTTTTTT.

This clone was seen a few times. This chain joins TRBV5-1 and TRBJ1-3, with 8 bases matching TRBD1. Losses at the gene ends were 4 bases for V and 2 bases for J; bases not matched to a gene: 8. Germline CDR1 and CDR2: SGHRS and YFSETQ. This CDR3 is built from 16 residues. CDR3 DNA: TGCGCCAGCAGCAAACTGGACAGGGCGACTGGAAACACCATATATTTT. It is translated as CASSKLDRATGNTIYF.